Sequencing of this T cell receptor (beta chain) was carried out in a study of immune evolution from preneoplasia to lung adenocarcinoma. Across the whole study: HLA loss of heterozygosity: around 6.5% AIS, about 15% MIA, about 35% ADC, none AAH.

Broader study findings: Normal lung had highest clonality; later lesions appeared denser, more diverse. KRAS-mutant nodules had the highest T cell clonality.

The CDR3 is 13 amino acids. Trimming took 6 bases from V and 6 from J, leaving 15 bases between them. Germline values: CDR1 MNHNY, CDR2 SVGAGI (reference sequence). A remark on this clone: Its cognate antigen is unknown.

Histologic diagnosis was independently verified by two lung pathologists. Generated by immunoSEQ multiplex PCR, the TCRdb table keeps only in-frame clones and is missing some. The table records some 7,000 clones, roughly 83% of them present only once. This rearrangement joins TRBV6-6 to TRBJ2-7, with D maybe TRBD2 (5 bases). The sequence was collected from a person aged 70 to 80 with lung adenocarcinoma. The sample comprised FFPE minimally invasive lung adenocarcinoma tissue. The CDR3 here is CASSGLASGEQYF. The CDR3 DNA reads TGTGCCAGCAGCGGACTGGCCTCCGGCGAGCAGTACTTC.